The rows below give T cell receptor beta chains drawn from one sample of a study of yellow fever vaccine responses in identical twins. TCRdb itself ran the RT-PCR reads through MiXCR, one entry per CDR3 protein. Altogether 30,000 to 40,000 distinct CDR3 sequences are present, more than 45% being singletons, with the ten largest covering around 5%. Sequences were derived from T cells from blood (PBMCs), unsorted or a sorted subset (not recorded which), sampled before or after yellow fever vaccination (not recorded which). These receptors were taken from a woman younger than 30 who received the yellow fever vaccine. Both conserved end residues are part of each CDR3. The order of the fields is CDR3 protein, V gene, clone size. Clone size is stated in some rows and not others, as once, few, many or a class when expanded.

CDR3aa: CASSFERGLLETQYF
v_gene: TRBV7-6
abundance: .

CDR3aa: CASSLAGAYNEQFF
v_gene: TRBV28
abundance: .

CDR3aa: CASSPSWGSGGNEQFF
v_gene: TRBV7-6
abundance: .

CDR3aa: CASSIVGEQPQHF
v_gene: TRBV19
abundance: .

CDR3aa: CASSPPGLAVSYNEQFF
v_gene: TRBV18
abundance: few

CDR3aa: CASTWDGHSGANVLTF
v_gene: TRBV2
abundance: .

CDR3aa: CASTRGGLTFSPLHF
v_gene: TRBV6-1
abundance: .

CDR3aa: CASGLGLAGEYDNEQFF
v_gene: TRBV12-5
abundance: .

CDR3aa: CASSPGLAGAYEQYF
v_gene: TRBV28
abundance: few

CDR3aa: CVSGTGNTGELFF
v_gene: TRBV18
abundance: .

CDR3aa: CASRRSTDTQYF
v_gene: TRBV27
abundance: .

CDR3aa: CASSDVGDTDTQYF
v_gene: TRBV6-4
abundance: .

CDR3aa: CTAGDNEQFF
v_gene: TRBV29-1
abundance: .

CDR3aa: CSVEGEAGSNQPQHF
v_gene: TRBV29-1
abundance: .

CDR3aa: CANGPLNTEAFF
v_gene: TRBV2
abundance: .

CDR3aa: CASSYSIGNEQFF
v_gene: TRBV6-2/TRBV6-3
abundance: .

CDR3aa: CASSPRGSYNEQFF
v_gene: TRBV11-1
abundance: .

CDR3aa: CASSSTTRTSGYTF
v_gene: TRBV12-3/TRBV12-4
abundance: few

CDR3aa: CSVSGGGPGELFF
v_gene: TRBV29-1
abundance: .

CDR3aa: CASSLAGTSQETQYF
v_gene: TRBV5-1
abundance: .

CDR3aa: CASGTGTAYNEQFF
v_gene: TRBV12-3/TRBV12-4
abundance: few

CDR3aa: CASSLSGGGYAEAFF
v_gene: TRBV5-1
abundance: .

CDR3aa: CASSQGTRLTYEQYF
v_gene: TRBV4-1
abundance: .

CDR3aa: CASSLYSAGVTQYF
v_gene: TRBV18
abundance: .

CDR3aa: CASSHPGQGTPGSCFF
v_gene: TRBV23-1
abundance: .

CDR3aa: CSVLGQANYGYTF
v_gene: TRBV29-1
abundance: .

CDR3aa: CAISESRTGAGEAFF
v_gene: TRBV10-3
abundance: .

CDR3aa: CASSGISWREQYF
v_gene: TRBV2
abundance: .

CDR3aa: CASSDIKTYYNEQFF
v_gene: TRBV2
abundance: .

CDR3aa: CSARDLGRGISYNEQFF
v_gene: TRBV20-1
abundance: .

CDR3aa: CASSDGEGPGSSVGYTF
v_gene: TRBV25-1
abundance: .

CDR3aa: CASTPTGTEETQYF
v_gene: TRBV12-3/TRBV12-4
abundance: .

CDR3aa: CSVNRGIKNTEAFF
v_gene: TRBV29-1
abundance: few

CDR3aa: CASSRTSPGKSDTQYF
v_gene: TRBV6-1
abundance: .

CDR3aa: CSVVGGRLDEQYF
v_gene: TRBV29-1
abundance: .

CDR3aa: CASSLISGNDNEQFF
v_gene: TRBV11-3
abundance: .

CDR3aa: CASSSLAGGPDTQYF
v_gene: TRBV11-3
abundance: .

CDR3aa: CAIRTDNTEAFF
v_gene: TRBV10-3
abundance: .

CDR3aa: CASSPKGEAFF
v_gene: TRBV28
abundance: .

CDR3aa: CATSDGQGAASNQPQHF
v_gene: TRBV24-1
abundance: .

CDR3aa: CSAQGVGNQPQHF
v_gene: TRBV20-1
abundance: once

CDR3aa: CSVEDRGNYGYTF
v_gene: TRBV29-1
abundance: few

CDR3aa: CSVGQSGELFF
v_gene: TRBV29-1
abundance: .

CDR3aa: CASSLAHLSNEQFF
v_gene: TRBV7-8
abundance: .

CDR3aa: CATSEDGQASYEQYF
v_gene: TRBV15
abundance: few

CDR3aa: CATHPGWSETDTQYF
v_gene: TRBV24-1
abundance: .

CDR3aa: CASSPLETSTDTQYF
v_gene: TRBV18
abundance: few

CDR3aa: CASSEDSRNQPQHF
v_gene: TRBV2
abundance: few

CDR3aa: CASRKTVNTEAFF
v_gene: TRBV7-9
abundance: .

CDR3aa: CASSWGGFSYEQYF
v_gene: TRBV5-4
abundance: .

CDR3aa: CSAGGQGGTEAFF
v_gene: TRBV20-1
abundance: few

CDR3aa: CASIKAADSYNEQFF
v_gene: TRBV2
abundance: .